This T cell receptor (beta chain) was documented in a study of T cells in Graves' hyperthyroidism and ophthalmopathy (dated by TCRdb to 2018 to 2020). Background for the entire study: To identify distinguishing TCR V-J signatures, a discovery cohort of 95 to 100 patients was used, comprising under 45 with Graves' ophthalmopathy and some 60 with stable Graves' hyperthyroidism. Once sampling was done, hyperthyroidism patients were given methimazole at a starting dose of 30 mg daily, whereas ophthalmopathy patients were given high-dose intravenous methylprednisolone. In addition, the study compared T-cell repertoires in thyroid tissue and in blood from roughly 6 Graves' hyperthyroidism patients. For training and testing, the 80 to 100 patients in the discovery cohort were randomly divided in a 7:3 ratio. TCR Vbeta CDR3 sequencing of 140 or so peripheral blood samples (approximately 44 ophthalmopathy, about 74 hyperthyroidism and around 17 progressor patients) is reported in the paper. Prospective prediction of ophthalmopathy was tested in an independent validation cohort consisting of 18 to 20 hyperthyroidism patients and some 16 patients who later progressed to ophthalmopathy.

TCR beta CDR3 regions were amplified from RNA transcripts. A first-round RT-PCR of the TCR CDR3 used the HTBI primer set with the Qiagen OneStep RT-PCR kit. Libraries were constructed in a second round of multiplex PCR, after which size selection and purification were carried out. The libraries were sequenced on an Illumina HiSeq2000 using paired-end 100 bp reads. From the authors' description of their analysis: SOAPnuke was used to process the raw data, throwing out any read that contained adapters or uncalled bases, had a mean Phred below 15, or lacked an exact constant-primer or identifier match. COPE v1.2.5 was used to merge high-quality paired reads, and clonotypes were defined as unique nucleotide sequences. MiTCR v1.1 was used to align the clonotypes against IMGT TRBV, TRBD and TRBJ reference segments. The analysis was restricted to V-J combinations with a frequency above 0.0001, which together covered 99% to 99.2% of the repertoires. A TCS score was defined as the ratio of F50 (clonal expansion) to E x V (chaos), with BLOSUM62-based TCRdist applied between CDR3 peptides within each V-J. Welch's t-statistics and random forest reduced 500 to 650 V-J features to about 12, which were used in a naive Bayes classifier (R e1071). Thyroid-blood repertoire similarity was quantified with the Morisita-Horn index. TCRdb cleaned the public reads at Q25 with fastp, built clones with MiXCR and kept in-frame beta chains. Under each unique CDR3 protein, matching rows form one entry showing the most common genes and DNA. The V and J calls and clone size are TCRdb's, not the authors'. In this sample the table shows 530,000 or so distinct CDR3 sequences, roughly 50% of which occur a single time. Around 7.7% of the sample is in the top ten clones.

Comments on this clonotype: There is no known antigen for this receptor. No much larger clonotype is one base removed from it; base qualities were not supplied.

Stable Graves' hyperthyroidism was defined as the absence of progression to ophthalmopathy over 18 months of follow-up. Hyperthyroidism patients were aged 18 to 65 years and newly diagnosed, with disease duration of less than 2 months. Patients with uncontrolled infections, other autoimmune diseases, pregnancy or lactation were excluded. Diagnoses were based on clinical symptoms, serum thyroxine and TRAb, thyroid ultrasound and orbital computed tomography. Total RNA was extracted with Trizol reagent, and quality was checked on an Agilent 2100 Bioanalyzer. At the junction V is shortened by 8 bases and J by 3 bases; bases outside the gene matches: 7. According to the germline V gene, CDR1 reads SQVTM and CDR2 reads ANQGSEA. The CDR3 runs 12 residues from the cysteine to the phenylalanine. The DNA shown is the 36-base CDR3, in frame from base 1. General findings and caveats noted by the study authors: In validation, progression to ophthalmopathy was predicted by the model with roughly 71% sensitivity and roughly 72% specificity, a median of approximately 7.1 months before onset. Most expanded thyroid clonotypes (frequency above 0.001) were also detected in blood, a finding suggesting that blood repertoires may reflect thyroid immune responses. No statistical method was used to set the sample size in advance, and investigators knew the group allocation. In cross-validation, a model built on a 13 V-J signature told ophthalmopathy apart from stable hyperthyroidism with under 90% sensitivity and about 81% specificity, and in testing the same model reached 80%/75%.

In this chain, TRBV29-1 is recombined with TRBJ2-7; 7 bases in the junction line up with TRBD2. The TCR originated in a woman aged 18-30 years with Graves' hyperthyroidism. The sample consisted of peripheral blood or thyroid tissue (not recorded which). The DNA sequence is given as TGCAGCTTAATGGGAGGGGACTACGAGCAGTACTTC. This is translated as CSLMGGDYEQYF.